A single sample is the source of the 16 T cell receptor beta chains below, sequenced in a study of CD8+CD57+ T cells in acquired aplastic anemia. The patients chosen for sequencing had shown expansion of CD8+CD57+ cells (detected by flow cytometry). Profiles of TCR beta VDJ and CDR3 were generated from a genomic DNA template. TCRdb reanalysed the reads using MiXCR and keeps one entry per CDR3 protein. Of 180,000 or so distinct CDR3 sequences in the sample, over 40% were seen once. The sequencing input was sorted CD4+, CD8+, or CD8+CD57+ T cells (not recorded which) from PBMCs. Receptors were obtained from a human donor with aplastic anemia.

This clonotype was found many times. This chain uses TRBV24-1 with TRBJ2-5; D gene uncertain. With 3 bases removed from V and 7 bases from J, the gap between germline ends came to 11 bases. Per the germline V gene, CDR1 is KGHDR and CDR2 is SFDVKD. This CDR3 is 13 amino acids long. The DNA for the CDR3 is TGTGCCACCAGTGATCTTCGGACGGGGACCCAGTACTTC. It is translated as CATSDLRTGTQYF.

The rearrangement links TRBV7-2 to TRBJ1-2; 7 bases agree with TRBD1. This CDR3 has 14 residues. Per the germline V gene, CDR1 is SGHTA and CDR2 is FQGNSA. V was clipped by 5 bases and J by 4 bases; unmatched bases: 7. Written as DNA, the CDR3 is TGTGCCAGCAGCCCACCGGACAGGCTCTATGGCTACACCTTC. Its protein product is CASSPPDRLYGYTF.

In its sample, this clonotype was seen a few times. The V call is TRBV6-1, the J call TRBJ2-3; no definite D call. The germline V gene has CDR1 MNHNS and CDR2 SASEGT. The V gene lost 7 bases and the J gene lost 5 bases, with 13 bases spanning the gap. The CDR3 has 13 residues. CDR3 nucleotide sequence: TGTGCCAGCATATCCCCGGTGCAAGATACGCAGTATTTT. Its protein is CASISPVQDTQYF.

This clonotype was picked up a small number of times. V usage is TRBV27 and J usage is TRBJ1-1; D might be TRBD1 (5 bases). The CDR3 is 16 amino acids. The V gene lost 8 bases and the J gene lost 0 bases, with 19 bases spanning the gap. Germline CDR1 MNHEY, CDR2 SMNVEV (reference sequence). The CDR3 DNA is TGTGCCAGCGCTTCGGGCAGGGCATACATGAACACTGAAGCTTTCTTT. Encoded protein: CASASGRAYMNTEAFF.

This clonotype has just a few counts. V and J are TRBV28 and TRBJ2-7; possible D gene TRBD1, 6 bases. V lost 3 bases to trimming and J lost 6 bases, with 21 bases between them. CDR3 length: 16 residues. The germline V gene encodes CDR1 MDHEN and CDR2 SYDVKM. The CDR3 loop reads CASSLFGGVGQVEQYF. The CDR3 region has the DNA TGTGCCAGCAGTTTGTTTGGGGGCGTAGGTCAAGTCGAGCAGTACTTC.

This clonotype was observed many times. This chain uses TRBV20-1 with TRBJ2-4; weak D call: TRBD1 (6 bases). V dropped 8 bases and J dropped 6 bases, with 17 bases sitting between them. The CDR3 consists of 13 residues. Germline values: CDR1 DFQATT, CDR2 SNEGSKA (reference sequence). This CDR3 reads CSFLTRGGNIQYF. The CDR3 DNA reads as TGCAGTTTCCTGACCAGGGGTGGAAACATTCAGTACTTC.

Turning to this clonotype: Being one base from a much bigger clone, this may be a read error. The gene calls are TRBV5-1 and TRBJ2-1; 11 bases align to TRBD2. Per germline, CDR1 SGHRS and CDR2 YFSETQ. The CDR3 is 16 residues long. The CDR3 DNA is TGCGCCAGCAGCTATACCGGGACTAGCGGTTACAATCAGCAGTTCTTC. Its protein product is CASSYTGTSGYNQQFF. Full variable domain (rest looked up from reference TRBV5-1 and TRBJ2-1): KAGVTQTPRYLIKTRGQQVTLSCSPISGHRSVSWYQQTPGQGLQFLFEYFSETQRNKGNFPGRFSGRQFSNSRSEMNVSTLELGDSALYLCASSYTGTSGYNQQFFGPGTRLTVL.

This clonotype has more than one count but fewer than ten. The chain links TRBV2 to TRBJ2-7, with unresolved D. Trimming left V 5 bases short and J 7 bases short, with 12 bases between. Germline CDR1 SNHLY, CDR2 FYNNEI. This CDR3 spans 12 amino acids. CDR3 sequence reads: CASSYSFGEQYF. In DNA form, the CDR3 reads TGTGCCAGCAGTTACAGCTTTGGGGAGCAGTACTTC. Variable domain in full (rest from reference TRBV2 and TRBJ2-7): EPEVTQTPSHQVTQMGQEVILRCVPISNHLYFYWYRQILGQKVEFLVSFYNNEISEKSEIFDDQFSVERPDGSNFTLKIRSTKLEDSAMYFCASSYSFGEQYFGPGTRLTVT.

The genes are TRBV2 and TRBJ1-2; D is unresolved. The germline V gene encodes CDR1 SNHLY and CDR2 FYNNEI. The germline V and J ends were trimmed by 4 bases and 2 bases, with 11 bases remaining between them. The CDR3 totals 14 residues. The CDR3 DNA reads TGTGCCAGCAGTGGAGTAGCAGGCAACTATGGCTACACCTTC. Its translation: CASSGVAGNYGYTF.

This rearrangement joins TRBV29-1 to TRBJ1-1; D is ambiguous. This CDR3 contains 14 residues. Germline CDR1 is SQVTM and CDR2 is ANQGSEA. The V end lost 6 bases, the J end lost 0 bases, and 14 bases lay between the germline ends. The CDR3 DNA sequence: TGCAGCGTGAGGACTGTTATGTTGAACACTGAAGCTTTCTTT. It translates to CSVRTVMLNTEAFF.

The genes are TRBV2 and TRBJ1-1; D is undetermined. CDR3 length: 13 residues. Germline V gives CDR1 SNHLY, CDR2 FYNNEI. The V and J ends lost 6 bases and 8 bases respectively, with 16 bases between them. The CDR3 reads CASRGWEQLEAFF. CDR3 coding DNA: TGTGCCAGCAGGGGGTGGGAGCAGTTGGAAGCTTTCTTT.

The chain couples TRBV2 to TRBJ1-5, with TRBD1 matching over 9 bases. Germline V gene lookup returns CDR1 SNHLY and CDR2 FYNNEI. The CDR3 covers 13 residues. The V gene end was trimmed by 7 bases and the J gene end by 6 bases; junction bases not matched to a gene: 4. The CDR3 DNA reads TGTGCCAGCAAATGGGACAGGGCTCAGCCCCAGCATTTT. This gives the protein CASKWDRAQPQHF.

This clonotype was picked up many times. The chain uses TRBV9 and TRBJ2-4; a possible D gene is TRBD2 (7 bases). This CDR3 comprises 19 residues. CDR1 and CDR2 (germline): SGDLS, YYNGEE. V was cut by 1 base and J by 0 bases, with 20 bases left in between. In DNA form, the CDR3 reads TGTGCCAGCAGCGTACGGTTACAGGGAGGGAGGGGAGCCAAAAACATTCAGTACTTC. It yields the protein CASSVRLQGGRGAKNIQYF. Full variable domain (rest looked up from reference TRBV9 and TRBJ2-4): DSGVTQTPKHLITATGQRVTLRCSPRSGDLSVYWYQQSLDQGLQFLIQYYNGEERAKGNILERFSAQQFPDLHSELNLSSLELGDSALYFCASSVRLQGGRGAKNIQYFGAGTRLSVL.

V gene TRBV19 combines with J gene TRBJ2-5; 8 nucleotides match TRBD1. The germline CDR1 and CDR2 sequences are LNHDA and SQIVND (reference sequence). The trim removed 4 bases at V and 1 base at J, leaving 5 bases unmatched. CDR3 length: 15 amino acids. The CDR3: CASSNTGGFQETQYF. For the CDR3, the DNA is TGTGCCAGTAGTAACACAGGGGGATTCCAAGAGACCCAGTACTTC. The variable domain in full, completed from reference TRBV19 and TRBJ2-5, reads DGGITQSPKYLFRKEGQNVTLSCEQNLNHDAMYWYRQDPGQGLRLIYYSQIVNDFQKGDIAEGYSVSREKKESFPLTVTSAQKNPTAFYLCASSNTGGFQETQYFGPGTRLLVL.

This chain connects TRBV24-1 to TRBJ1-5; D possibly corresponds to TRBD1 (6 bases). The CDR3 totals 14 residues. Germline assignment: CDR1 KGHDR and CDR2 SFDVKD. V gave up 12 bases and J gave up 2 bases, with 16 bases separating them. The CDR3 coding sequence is TGTGCCTTCCGAGGGGCAGGGGGCAATCAGCCCCAGCATTTT. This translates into CAFRGAGGNQPQHF.

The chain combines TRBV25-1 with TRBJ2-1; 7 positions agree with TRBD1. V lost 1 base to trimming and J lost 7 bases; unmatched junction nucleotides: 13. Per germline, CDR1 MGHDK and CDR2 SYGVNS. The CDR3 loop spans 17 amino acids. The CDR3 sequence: CASSESQGVETLNEQFF. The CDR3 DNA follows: TGTGCCAGCAGTGAATCTCAGGGGGTAGAAACGTTAAATGAGCAGTTCTTC.